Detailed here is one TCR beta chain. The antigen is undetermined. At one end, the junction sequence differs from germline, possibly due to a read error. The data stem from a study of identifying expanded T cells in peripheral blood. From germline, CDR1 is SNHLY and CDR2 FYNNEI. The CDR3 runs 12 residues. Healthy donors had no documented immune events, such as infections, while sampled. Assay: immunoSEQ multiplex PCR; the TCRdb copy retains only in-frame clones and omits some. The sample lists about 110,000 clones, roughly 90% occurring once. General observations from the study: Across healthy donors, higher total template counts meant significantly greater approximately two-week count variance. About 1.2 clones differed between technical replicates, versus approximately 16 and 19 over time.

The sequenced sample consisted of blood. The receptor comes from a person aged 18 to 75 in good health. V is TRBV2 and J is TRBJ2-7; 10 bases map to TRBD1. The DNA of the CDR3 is TGTGCCAGCAGCCCACTCCGGGACAGGGGAATCTTC. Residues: CASSPLRDRGIF.